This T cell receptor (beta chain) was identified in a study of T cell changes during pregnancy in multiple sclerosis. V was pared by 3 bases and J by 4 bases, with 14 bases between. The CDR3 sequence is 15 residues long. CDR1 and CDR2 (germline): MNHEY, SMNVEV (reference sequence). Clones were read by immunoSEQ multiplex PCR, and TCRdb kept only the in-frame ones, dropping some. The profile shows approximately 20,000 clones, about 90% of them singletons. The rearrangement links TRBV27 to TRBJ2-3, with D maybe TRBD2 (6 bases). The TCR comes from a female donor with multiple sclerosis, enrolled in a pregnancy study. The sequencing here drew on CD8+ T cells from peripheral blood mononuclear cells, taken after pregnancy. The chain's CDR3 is CASSFGGKWSDTQYF. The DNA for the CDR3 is TGTGCCAGCAGTTTCGGCGGGAAGTGGTCAGATACGCAGTATTTT.